These 19 T cell receptor beta chains were all obtained from the same sample, sequenced in a study of cytomegalovirus exposure and HLA in healthy donors. The PCR was carried out with 60 Vbeta primers and 13 Jbeta primers. The repertoire was sequenced with immunoSEQ multiplex PCR; TCRdb's copy has only in-frame clones and lacks some. This table has roughly 150,000 clones, approximately 85% appearing once. Sequencing was done on a sample of PBMCs. The source is a young man in good health and CMV-seropositive.

The V call is TRBV18, the J call TRBJ1-4; 8 bases are shared with TRBD1. Looked up from germline, CDR1 is KGHSH and CDR2 is LQKENI. J was trimmed by 5 bases and V by 6 bases; bases with no gene match: 8. The CDR3 is made up of 15 amino acids. The CDR3 DNA is TGTGCCAGCTCTCTGGGACAGGCGGCGAATGAAAAACTGTTTTTT. Translation gives CASSLGQAANEKLFF.

This chain links TRBV15 with TRBJ1-1; D is possibly TRBD1 (5 bases). From germline, CDR1 is LNHNV and CDR2 YYDKDF (reference sequence). CDR3 length equals 18 residues. V lost 4 bases and J lost 0, with 21 bases in between. CDR3 in amino acids: CATSTQLGRQFLNTEAFF. CDR3 nucleotide sequence: TGTGCCACCAGCACCCAGCTAGGCAGACAGTTCTTGAACACTGAAGCTTTCTTT.

The chain has TRBV28 and TRBJ1-2, with TRBD1 matching over 7 bases. CDR1 MDHEN and CDR2 SYDVKM come from the germline V gene. Losses at the gene ends were 1 base for V and 4 bases for J; bases not matched to a gene: 9. The CDR3 is 16 amino acids. CDR3 amino acids: CASSLSLRDRSYGYTF. The CDR3 DNA reads TGTGCCAGCAGTTTATCCCTAAGGGACAGATCCTATGGCTACACCTTC.

The chain links TRBV19 to TRBJ2-1; perhaps TRBD2 as D (6 bases). Per germline, CDR1 LNHDA and CDR2 SQIVND (reference sequence). V dropped 5 bases and J dropped 9 bases, with 20 bases sitting between them. There are 15 residues in the CDR3. The CDR3 is CASSRAGFTQAEQFF. In DNA form, the CDR3 reads TGTGCCAGTAGTCGGGCGGGATTTACCCAGGCTGAGCAGTTCTTC.

This chain connects TRBV15 to TRBJ1-5; D gene uncertain. CDR3 size: 14 residues. CDR1 is LNHNV and CDR2 is YYDKDF in the germline V gene (reference sequence). Deletions cut 3 bases from V and 6 bases from J, with 12 bases between. The CDR3 region has the DNA TGTGCCACCAGCAGTACCTTTTCGAGTCAGCCCCAGCATTTT. Amino acid sequence: CATSSTFSSQPQHF. The whole variable domain, filled in from reference TRBV15 and TRBJ1-5, reads DAMVIQNPRYQVTQFGKPVTLSCSQTLNHNVMYWYQQKSSQAPKLLFHYYDKDFNNEADTPDNFQSRRPNTSFCFLDIRSPGLGDTAMYLCATSSTFSSQPQHFGDGTRLSIL.

This chain joins TRBV4-1 and TRBJ1-5; D perhaps matches TRBD1 (6 bases). CDR1 is MGHRA and CDR2 is YSYEKL in the germline V gene. The V end lost 1 base, the J end lost 0 bases, and 10 bases lay between the germline ends. This CDR3 contains 16 residues. The CDR3 nucleotides read TGCGCCAGCAGCCAAGCCTCAGGGGATAGCAATCAGCCCCAGCATTTT. This codes for CASSQASGDSNQPQHF.

This chain joins TRBV5-1 and TRBJ1-4; possibly TRBD1 for D (6 bases). The CDR3 spans 15 residues. Germline CDR1 is SGHRS and CDR2 is YFSETQ. Trimming took 0 bases from V and 4 from J, leaving 10 bases between them. CDR3 loop: CASSLGTADNEKLFF. CDR3 sequence (DNA): TGCGCCAGCAGCTTGGGGACAGCGGATAATGAAAAACTGTTTTTT.

The CDR3 region has the DNA TGCGCCAGCAGCCAAGATTCTGGCGGGAGGGGATCCTACGAGCAGTACTTC. Protein product: CASSQDSGGRGSYEQYF. V gene TRBV4-3 combines with J gene TRBJ2-7; 9 bases are a match to TRBD2. Trimming removed 0 bases from V and 1 base from J; junction bases left unmatched: 7. Per the germline V gene, CDR1 is LGHNA and CDR2 is YSLEER. This CDR3 is built from 17 residues.

Notes on this clone: The sample carries other DNA sequences with the same CDR3. J is TRBJ1-2 and V is TRBV25-1; the D is unclear. The CDR3 is made up of 11 amino acids. CDR1 is MGHDK and CDR2 is SYGVNS in the germline V gene. V dropped 5 bases and J dropped 5 bases, with 6 bases sitting between them. Here the CDR3 DNA reads TGTGCCAGCAGTCCGGGGTATGGCTACACCTTC. Encoded protein: CASSPGYGYTF.

The table lists this clone with a count of one. DNA for the CDR3: TGTGCCAGCAGCTCAGGGTACGGGGCCAACGTCCTGACTTTC. Translation gives CASSSGYGANVLTF. This chain uses TRBV5-5 with TRBJ2-6; possibly TRBD1 for D (5 bases). This CDR3 contains 14 residues. The germline V and J ends were trimmed by 3 bases and 4 bases, with 8 bases remaining between them. The germline CDR1 and CDR2 sequences are SGHKS and YYEKEE (reference sequence).

The chain recombines TRBV30 with TRBJ1-5, with 10 bases lining up with TRBD1. V was clipped by 3 bases and J by 1 base; unmatched bases: 6. This CDR3 region has 16 residues. Germline V lookup: CDR1 GTSNPN, CDR2 SVGIG (reference sequence). The CDR3 reads CAWRGQGTGSNQPQHF. The CDR3 coding sequence is TGTGCCTGGAGGGGACAGGGGACTGGGAGCAATCAGCCCCAGCATTTT. The whole variable domain, remainder taken from reference TRBV30 and TRBJ1-5, is SQTIHQWPATLVQPVGSPLSLECTVEGTSNPNLYWYRQAAGRGLQLLFYSVGIGQISSEVPQNLSASRPQDRQFILSSKKLLLSDSGFYLCAWRGQGTGSNQPQHFGDGTRLSIL.

J is TRBJ2-3 and V is TRBV11-1; perhaps TRBD2 as D (5 bases). Germline-derived CDR1 and CDR2 are SGHAT and FQDESV (reference sequence). Deletions cut 3 bases from V and 5 bases from J, with 15 bases between. This CDR3 comprises 15 residues. Written as DNA, the CDR3 is TGTGCCAGCAGCTTTCGAGGGAGAAGAGGAGATACGCAGTATTTT. Protein product: CASSFRGRRGDTQYF.

The chain is built from TRBV7-3 and TRBJ1-1; D might be TRBD1 (6 bases). The length of the CDR3 is 15 residues. The V gene's germline CDR1 is SGHTA and CDR2 FQGTGA. Trimming pared 5 bases from V and 4 bases from J, leaving 17 bases between. CDR3 in amino acids: CASSLTGTESTEAFF. The CDR3 bases are TGTGCCAGCAGCCTCACAGGGACGGAGAGCACTGAAGCTTTCTTT.

This rearrangement joins TRBV6-1 to TRBJ2-2; 9 bases line up with TRBD2. CDR3 length: 15 amino acids. Germline-derived CDR1 and CDR2 are MNHNS and SASEGT. V was pared by 4 bases and J by 8 bases, with 8 bases of the junction left unmatched. CDR3 sequence (DNA): TGTGCCAGCAGTGCTGATAGCGGGAGCGGAGGGGAGCTGTTTTTT. Residues: CASSADSGSGGELFF.

The V gene is TRBV6-5, the J gene TRBJ2-7, with D perhaps TRBD2 (5 bases). The CDR3 extends over 14 amino acids. Trimming stripped 0 bases from V and 2 bases from J, with 8 bases between. Germline loops: CDR1 MNHEY, CDR2 SVGAGI. As DNA, the CDR3 is TGTGCCAGCAGTTACTCGCGGGCGGCCTACGAGCAGTACTTC. Its translation is CASSYSRAAYEQYF.

This clone was recorded only once. The rearrangement links TRBV5-1 to TRBJ2-7, with TRBD1 matching 10 bases. This CDR3 has 16 amino acids. In germline, CDR1 is SGHRS, CDR2 YFSETQ. Trimming at V came to 7 bases and at J to 3 bases, leaving 13 bases not matched to a gene. For the CDR3, the DNA is TGCGCCAGCGGATACCAGGGACAGGGGACGGGCTACGAGCAGTACTTC. This gives the protein CASGYQGQGTGYEQYF.

The chain couples TRBV6-4 to TRBJ2-1, with 16 bases aligning to TRBD2. CDR1 and CDR2 from the germline V gene are MRHNA and SNTAGT. Trimming removed 2 bases from V and 10 bases from J; junction bases left unmatched: 8. This CDR3 is 17 amino acids long. CDR3 sequence: CASSDPGLAGGPGEQFF. The CDR3 DNA follows: TGTGCCAGCAGTGACCCGGGACTAGCGGGAGGGCCTGGGGAGCAGTTCTTC.

The genes are TRBV4-3 and TRBJ1-2; 9 bases fit TRBD1. Per germline, CDR1 LGHNA and CDR2 YSLEER. The CDR3 contains 15 residues. The ends lost 1 base at V and 8 bases at J; junction bases unmatched: 8. The CDR3 bases are TGCGCCAGCAGCCAAGGCGGAACAGGGGGCGGGGGCTACACCTTC. Translation: CASSQGGTGGGGYTF.

The chain couples TRBV11-3 to TRBJ2-3; 9 bases line up with TRBD1. The CDR3 loop spans 15 amino acids. Germline CDR1 SGHNT, CDR2 YENEEA. J was trimmed by 6 bases and V by 4 bases; bases with no gene match: 8. CDR3 region: CASSYIGQGRDTQYF. CDR3 sequence (DNA): TGTGCCAGCAGCTATATAGGACAGGGGAGGGATACGCAGTATTTT.